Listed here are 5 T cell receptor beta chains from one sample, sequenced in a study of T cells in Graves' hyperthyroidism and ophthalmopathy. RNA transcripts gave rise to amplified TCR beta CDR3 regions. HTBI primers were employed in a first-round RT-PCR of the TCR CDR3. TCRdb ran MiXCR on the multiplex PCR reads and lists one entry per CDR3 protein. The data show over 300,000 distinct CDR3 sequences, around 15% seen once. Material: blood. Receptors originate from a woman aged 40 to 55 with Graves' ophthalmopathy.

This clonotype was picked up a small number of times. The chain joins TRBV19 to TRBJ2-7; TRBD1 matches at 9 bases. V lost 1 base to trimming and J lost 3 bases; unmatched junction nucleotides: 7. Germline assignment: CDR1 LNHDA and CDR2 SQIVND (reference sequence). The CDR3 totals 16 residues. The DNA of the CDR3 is TGTGCCAGTAGTATAGGGACCTGGACAGGGGTCTACGAGCAGTACTTC. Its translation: CASSIGTWTGVYEQYF.

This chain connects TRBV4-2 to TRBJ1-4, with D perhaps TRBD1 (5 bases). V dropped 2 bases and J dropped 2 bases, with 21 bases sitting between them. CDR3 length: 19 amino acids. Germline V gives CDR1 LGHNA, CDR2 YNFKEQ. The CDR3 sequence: CASSQSPIEPGRTNEKLFF. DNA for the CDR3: TGTGCCAGCAGCCAATCCCCCATCGAACCGGGACGGACTAATGAAAAACTGTTTTTT.

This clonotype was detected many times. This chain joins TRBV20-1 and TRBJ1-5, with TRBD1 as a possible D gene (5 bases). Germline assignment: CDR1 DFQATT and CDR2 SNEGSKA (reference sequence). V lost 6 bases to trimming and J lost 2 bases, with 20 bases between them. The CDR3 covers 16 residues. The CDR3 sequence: CSAPWAGRDRNQPQHF. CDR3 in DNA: TGCAGTGCCCCCTGGGCAGGGAGGGATCGCAATCAGCCCCAGCATTTT.

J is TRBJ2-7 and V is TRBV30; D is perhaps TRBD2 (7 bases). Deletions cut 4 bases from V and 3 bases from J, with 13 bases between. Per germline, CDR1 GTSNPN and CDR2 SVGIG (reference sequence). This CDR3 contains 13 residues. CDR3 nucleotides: TGTGCCTGGAAAGGGGGGGCGGGCTACGAGCAGTACTTC. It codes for CAWKGGAGYEQYF. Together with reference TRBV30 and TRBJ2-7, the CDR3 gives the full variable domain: SQTIHQWPATLVQPVGSPLSLECTVEGTSNPNLYWYRQAAGRGLQLLFYSVGIGQISSEVPQNLSASRPQDRQFILSSKKLLLSDSGFYLCAWKGGAGYEQYFGPGTRLTVT.

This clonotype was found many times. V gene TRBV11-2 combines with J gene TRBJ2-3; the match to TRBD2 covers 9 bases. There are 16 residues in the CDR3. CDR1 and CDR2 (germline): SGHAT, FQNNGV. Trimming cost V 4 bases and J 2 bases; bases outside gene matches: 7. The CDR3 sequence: CASSSLAGGNTDTQYF. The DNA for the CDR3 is TGTGCCAGCAGCTCCCTCGCGGGAGGGAACACAGATACGCAGTATTTT.